Below are 13 T cell receptor beta chains sequenced from a single sample in a study of PD-L1 blockade in urothelial cancer. Some clones are missing from TCRdb's copy, which holds only in-frame ones; the method was immunoSEQ multiplex PCR. This sample has roughly 63,000 clones, with approximately 81% found just once. Documented time point: pretreatment peripheral blood. The sample was PBMCs, taken around atezolizumab (anti-PD-L1) treatment. All receptors come from a man in his 70s with urothelial cancer.

The rearrangement joins TRBV29-1 to TRBJ1-1; the match to TRBD1 covers 9 bases. V was pared by 3 bases and J by 1 base, with 0 bases of the junction left unmatched. This CDR3 comprises 13 residues. Germline-derived CDR1 and CDR2 are SQVTM and ANQGSEA. CDR3 protein: CSVEGQGNTEAFF. CDR3 bases: TGCAGCGTTGAGGGACAGGGGAACACTGAAGCTTTCTTT. Filled out from reference TRBV29-1 and TRBJ1-1, the complete variable domain reads SAVISQKPSRDICQRGTSLTIQCQVDSQVTMMFWYRQQPGQSLTLIATANQGSEATYESGFVIDKFPISRPNLTFSTLTVSNMSPEDSSIYLCSVEGQGNTEAFFGQGTRLTVV.

This sequence joins TRBV7-9 and TRBJ1-1; D unclear. This CDR3 region has 12 residues. Per germline, CDR1 SEHNR and CDR2 FQNEAQ (reference sequence). Trimming stripped 5 bases from V and 5 bases from J, with 9 bases between. The CDR3 region is CASSPSRTEAFF. For the CDR3, the DNA is TGTGCCAGCAGCCCTTCGAGGACTGAAGCTTTCTTT.

The chain recombines TRBV13 with TRBJ2-5, with 12 nucleotides matching TRBD2. Germline V CDR1 and CDR2: PRHDT, FYEKMQ (reference sequence). The V segment lost 2 bases and the J segment 0 bases; nucleotides outside the gene matches: 1. This CDR3 has 16 residues. This CDR3 reads CASSLRLAGDQETQYF. The CDR3 bases are TGTGCCAGCAGCTTAAGACTAGCGGGGGACCAAGAGACCCAGTACTTC.

The genes are TRBV5-1 and TRBJ1-1; D is possibly TRBD1 (5 bases). The V end lost 4 bases, the J end lost 5 bases, and 18 bases lay between the germline ends. Germline loops: CDR1 SGHRS, CDR2 YFSETQ. The CDR3 length is 15 residues. For the CDR3, the DNA is TGCGCCAGCAGCCCGGGTTGGGGGGGAAGGACTGAAGCTTTCTTT. Amino acids: CASSPGWGGRTEAFF.

This chain uses TRBV18 with TRBJ2-5; 9 bases are a match to TRBD2. V lost 3 bases to trimming and J lost 5 bases; unmatched junction nucleotides: 7. CDR3 length: 15 amino acids. Germline V gene data show CDR1 as KGHSH and CDR2 as LQKENI. CDR3 sequence reads: CASSPPGTSRETQYF. Written as DNA, the CDR3 is TGTGCCAGCTCACCTCCGGGGACTAGCCGTGAGACCCAGTACTTC.

As concerns this clone: In the same sample, other DNA sequences code for this CDR3. V usage is TRBV9 and J usage is TRBJ2-1; tentatively, D is TRBD2 (7 bases). The CDR3 spans 15 residues. Germline V gene sequence: CDR1 SGDLS, CDR2 YYNGEE. With 3 bases removed from V and 7 bases from J, the gap between germline ends came to 17 bases. Here the CDR3 DNA reads TGTGCCAGCAGCGCCACAGGGAGGGGAGTGAATGAGCAGTTCTTC. Protein: CASSATGRGVNEQFF.

The CDR3 spells CASSTQTGNYGYTF. CDR3 sequence (DNA): TGCGCCAGCAGCACCCAAACAGGGAACTATGGCTACACCTTC. The J gene is TRBJ1-2, the V gene TRBV5-1, with D possibly matching TRBD1 (6 bases). The ends were cut back, 4 bases at V and 2 bases at J, with 12 bases in the middle. CDR1 SGHRS and CDR2 YFSETQ come from the germline V gene. This CDR3 has 14 amino acids.

J is TRBJ2-7 and V is TRBV29-1, with TRBD2 matching over 10 bases. Germline V gives CDR1 SQVTM, CDR2 ANQGSEA. This CDR3 has 16 residues. The V gene end was trimmed by 5 bases and the J gene end by 7 bases; junction bases not matched to a gene: 17. The CDR3 coding sequence is TGCAGCGTTTCAGCTACCAGGACTAGCGGCGGCGTGGAGCAGTACTTC. This sequence encodes CSVSATRTSGGVEQYF.

Only a few counts were recorded for this clone. The chain's CDR3 is CASSLRGPGYTF. CDR3 DNA sequence: TGTGCCAGCAGCCTCAGGGGGCCGGGCTACACCTTC. The chain has TRBV6-6 and TRBJ1-2; 8 bases are a match to TRBD1. The V gene's germline CDR1 is MNHNY and CDR2 SVGAGI (reference sequence). V was pared by 6 bases and J by 8 bases, with 5 bases of the junction left unmatched. The CDR3 extends over 12 amino acids.

The rearrangement uses TRBV2 and TRBJ1-2; 10 bases are shared with TRBD1. Germline V gives CDR1 SNHLY, CDR2 FYNNEI. The V segment lost 7 bases and the J segment 8 bases; nucleotides outside the gene matches: 10. The CDR3 totals 14 residues. The CDR3 bases are TGTGCCAGCACTCGTCTAGGGACAGGGGTCGGCTACACCTTC. Its translation is CASTRLGTGVGYTF.

The genes are TRBV30 and TRBJ1-2, with D tentatively TRBD1 (5 bases). The germline V gene encodes CDR1 GTSNPN and CDR2 SVGIG (reference sequence). V was cut by 1 base and J by 2 bases, with 11 bases left in between. This CDR3 is built from 14 residues. DNA of the CDR3: TGTGCCTGGAGTGGGGTGCGGGGGAACTATGGCTACACCTTC. It is translated as CAWSGVRGNYGYTF. Based on the CDR3 plus reference TRBV30 and TRBJ1-2, the full variable domain is SQTIHQWPATLVQPVGSPLSLECTVEGTSNPNLYWYRQAAGRGLQLLFYSVGIGQISSEVPQNLSASRPQDRQFILSSKKLLLSDSGFYLCAWSGVRGNYGYTFGSGTRLTVV.

The chain has TRBV5-5 and TRBJ2-1, with D perhaps matching TRBD1 (6 bases). The V and J ends lost 4 bases and 2 bases respectively, with 10 bases between them. CDR3 size: 14 residues. Germline V gene data show CDR1 as SGHKS and CDR2 as YYEKEE (reference sequence). The CDR3 DNA reads as TGTGCCAGCAGCCCGGGACAAGCCTACAATGAGCAGTTCTTC. Its protein product is CASSPGQAYNEQFF.

The V and J genes are TRBV5-4 and TRBJ2-1; TRBD2 matches 12 bases. Germline V CDR1 and CDR2: SGHNT, YYREEE (reference sequence). The CDR3 consists of 15 residues. Trimming took 3 bases from V and 4 from J; bases not matched to a gene: 2. The CDR3 bases are TGTGCCAGCAGCTCCGGGACTAGCGGGTACAATGAGCAGTTCTTC. As protein: CASSSGTSGYNEQFF.